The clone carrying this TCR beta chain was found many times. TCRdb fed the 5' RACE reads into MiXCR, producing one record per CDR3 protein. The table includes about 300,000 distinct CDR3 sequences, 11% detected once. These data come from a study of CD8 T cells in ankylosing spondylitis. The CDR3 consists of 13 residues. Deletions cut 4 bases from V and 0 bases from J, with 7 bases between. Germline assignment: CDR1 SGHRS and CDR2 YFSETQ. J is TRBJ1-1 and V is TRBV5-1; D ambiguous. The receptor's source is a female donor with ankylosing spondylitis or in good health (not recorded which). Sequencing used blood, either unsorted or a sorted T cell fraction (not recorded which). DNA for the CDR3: TGCGCCAGCAGCGAGGGAATGAACACTGAAGCTTTCTTT. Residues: CASSEGMNTEAFF.